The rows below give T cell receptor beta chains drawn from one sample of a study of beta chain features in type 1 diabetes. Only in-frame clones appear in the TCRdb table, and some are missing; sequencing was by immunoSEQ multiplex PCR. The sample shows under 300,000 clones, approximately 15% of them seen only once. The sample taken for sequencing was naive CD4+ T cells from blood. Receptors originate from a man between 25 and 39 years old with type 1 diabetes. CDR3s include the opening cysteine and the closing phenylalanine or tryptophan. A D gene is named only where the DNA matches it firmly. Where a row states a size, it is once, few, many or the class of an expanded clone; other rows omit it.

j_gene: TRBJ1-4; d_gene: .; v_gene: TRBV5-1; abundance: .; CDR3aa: CASSGTPNEKLFF; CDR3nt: TGCGCCAGCAGTGGGACACCTAATGAAAAACTGTTTTTT
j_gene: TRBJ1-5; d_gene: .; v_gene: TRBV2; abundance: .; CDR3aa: CASSPGADSGNQPQHF; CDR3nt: TGTGCCAGCAGCCCAGGGGCGGACAGCGGCAATCAGCCCCAGCATTTT
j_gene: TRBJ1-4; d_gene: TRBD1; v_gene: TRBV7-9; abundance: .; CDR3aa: CASSPGTGVGEKLFF; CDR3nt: TGTGCCAGCAGCCCTGGGACAGGGGTCGGAGAAAAACTGTTTTTT
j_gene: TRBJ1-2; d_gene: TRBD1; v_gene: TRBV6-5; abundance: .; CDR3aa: CASSADRGAYGYTF; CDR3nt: TGTGCCAGCAGTGCCGACAGGGGAGCTTATGGCTACACCTTC
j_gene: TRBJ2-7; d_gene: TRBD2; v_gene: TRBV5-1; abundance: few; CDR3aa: CASSLGLAVNEQYF; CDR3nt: TGCGCCAGCAGCCTGGGACTAGCGGTCAACGAGCAGTACTTC
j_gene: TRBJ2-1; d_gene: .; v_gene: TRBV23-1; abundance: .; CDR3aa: CASSQSRMRGSPGAPRLYNEQFF; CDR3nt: TGCGCCAGCAGTCAATCGAGAATGAGGGGCTCCCCGGGAGCGCCTAGGCTCTACAATGAGCAGTTCTTC
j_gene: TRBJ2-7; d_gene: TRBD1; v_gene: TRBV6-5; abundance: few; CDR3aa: CASTGTGAAYEQYF; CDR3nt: TGTGCCAGCACGGGGACAGGAGCCGCCTACGAGCAGTACTTC
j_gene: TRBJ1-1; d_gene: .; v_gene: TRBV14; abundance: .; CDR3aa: CASSQEGRGLLEAFF; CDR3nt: TGTGCCAGCAGCCAAGAAGGTAGGGGGTTACTTGAAGCTTTCTTT
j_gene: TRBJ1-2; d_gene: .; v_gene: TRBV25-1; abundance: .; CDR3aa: CASSEYADGYTF; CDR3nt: TGTGCCAGCAGTGAATATGCAGATGGCTACACCTTC
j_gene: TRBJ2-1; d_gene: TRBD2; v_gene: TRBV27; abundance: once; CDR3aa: CASRSLPGLGRYNEQFF; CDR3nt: TGTGCCAGCAGATCACTCCCGGGACTAGGTAGATACAATGAGCAGTTCTTC
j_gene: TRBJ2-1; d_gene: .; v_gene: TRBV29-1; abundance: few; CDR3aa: CSVGRDSKGEQFF; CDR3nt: TGCAGCGTTGGGCGGGACTCCAAGGGTGAGCAGTTCTTC
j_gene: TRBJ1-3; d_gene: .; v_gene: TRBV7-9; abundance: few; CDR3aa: CASSLKVASGGNTIYF; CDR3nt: TGTGCCAGCAGCTTAAAGGTCGCCTCAGGAGGAAACACCATATATTTT
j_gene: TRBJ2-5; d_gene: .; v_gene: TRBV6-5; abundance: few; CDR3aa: CASRSPQGQETQYF; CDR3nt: TGTGCCAGCAGGTCGCCCCAGGGCCAAGAGACCCAGTACTTC
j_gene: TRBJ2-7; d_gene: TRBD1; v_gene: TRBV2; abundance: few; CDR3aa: CASRGDRGSYEQYF; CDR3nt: TGTGCCAGCAGGGGGGACAGGGGGTCGTACGAGCAGTACTTC
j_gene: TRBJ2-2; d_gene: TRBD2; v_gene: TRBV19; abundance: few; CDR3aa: CASSSRSGRGGTGELFF; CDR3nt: TGTGCCAGTAGTTCACGAAGCGGGAGAGGTGGCACCGGGGAGCTGTTTTTT
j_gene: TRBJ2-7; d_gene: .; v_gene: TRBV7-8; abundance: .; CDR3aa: CASRLRLASSYEQYF; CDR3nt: TGTGCCAGCAGGTTACGCCTCGCCAGTTCCTACGAGCAGTACTTC
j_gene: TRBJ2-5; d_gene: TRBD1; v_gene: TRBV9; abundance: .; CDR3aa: CASSAGTVQETQYF; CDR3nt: TGTGCCAGCAGCGCAGGGACAGTCCAAGAGACCCAGTACTTC
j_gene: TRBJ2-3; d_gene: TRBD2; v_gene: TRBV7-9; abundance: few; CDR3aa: CASGGGPGTDTQYF; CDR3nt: TGTGCCAGCGGGGGGGGACCCGGCACAGATACGCAGTATTTT
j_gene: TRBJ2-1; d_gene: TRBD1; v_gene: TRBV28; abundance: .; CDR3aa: CASSTPGQGEYNEQFF; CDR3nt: TGTGCCAGCAGTACACCGGGACAGGGGGAATACAATGAGCAGTTCTTC
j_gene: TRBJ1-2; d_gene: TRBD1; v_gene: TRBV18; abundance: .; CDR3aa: CATGQGANYGYTF; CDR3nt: TGTGCCACCGGACAGGGCGCTAACTATGGCTACACCTTC
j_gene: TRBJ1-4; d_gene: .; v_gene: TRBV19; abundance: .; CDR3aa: CASSVAGQTDNEKLFF; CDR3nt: TGTGCCAGTAGTGTCGCTGGACAGACCGATAATGAAAAACTGTTTTTT
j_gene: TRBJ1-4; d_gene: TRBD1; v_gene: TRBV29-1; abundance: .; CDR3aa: CSMTGPDEKLFF; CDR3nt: TGCAGCATGACAGGGCCGGACGAAAAACTGTTTTTT
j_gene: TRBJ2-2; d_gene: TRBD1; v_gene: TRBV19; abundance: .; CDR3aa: CASSADRGDTGELFF; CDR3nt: TGTGCCAGTAGTGCGGACAGGGGGGACACCGGGGAGCTGTTTTTT
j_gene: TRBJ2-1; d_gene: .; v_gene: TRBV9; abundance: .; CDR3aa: CASTLTSSVNEQFF; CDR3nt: TGTGCCAGCACCCTAACGTCAAGTGTAAATGAGCAGTTCTTC
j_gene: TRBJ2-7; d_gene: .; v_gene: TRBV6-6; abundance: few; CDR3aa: CASSSPQIYEQYF; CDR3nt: TGTGCCAGCAGTTCCCCTCAGATCTACGAGCAGTACTTC
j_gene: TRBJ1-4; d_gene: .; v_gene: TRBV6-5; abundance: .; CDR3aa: CASRGRTENEKLFF; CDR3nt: TGTGCCAGCAGAGGAAGGACAGAAAATGAAAAACTGTTTTTT
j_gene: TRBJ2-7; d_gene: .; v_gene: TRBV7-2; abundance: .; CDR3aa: CASRRRDSYEQYF; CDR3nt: TGTGCCAGCAGACGACGGGATTCCTACGAGCAGTACTTC
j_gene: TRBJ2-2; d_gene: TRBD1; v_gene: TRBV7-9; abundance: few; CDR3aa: CTMGQQYTGELFF; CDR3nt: TGCACCATGGGACAGCAGTACACCGGGGAGCTGTTTTTT
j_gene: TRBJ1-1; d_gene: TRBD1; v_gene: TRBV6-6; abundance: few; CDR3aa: CASSYLGTGDTEAFF; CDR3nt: TGTGCCAGCAGTTACTTAGGGACAGGGGACACTGAAGCTTTCTTT
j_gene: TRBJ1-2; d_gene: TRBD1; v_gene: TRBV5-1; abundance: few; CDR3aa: CASSRGTGELGYTF; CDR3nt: TGCGCCAGCAGCAGAGGGACAGGGGAACTTGGCTACACCTTC
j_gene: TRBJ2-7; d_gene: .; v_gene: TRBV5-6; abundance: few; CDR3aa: CASSLGPGTNYEQYF; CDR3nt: TGTGCCAGCAGCTTGGGTCCGGGAACGAACTACGAGCAGTACTTC